This T cell receptor beta chain was identified during a study of T cells in Graves' hyperthyroidism and ophthalmopathy. This CDR3 has 13 residues. Trimming left V 5 bases short and J 4 bases short, with 12 bases between. Germline values: CDR1 SGHRS, CDR2 YFSETQ. From RNA transcripts, TCR beta CDR3 regions were amplified. Researchers ran a first-round RT-PCR on the TCR CDR3 using the HTBI primer set. TCRdb called the multiplex PCR reads again in MiXCR, with one record for every CDR3 protein. The table includes roughly 700,000 distinct CDR3 sequences, 35% detected once. Study-wide results and caveats: Ophthalmopathy got predicted by the model a median 6.5 months before its onset. In the blood, most expanded thyroid clonotypes above 0.001 appeared as well.

This clonotype was seen a few times. The antigen is not known. Researchers barred patients who had uncontrolled infection, other autoimmune disease, pregnancy or lactation. Sequenced: blood. The V and J genes are TRBV5-1 and TRBJ1-1; D unclear. This clonotype was sampled from a woman between 40 and 55 years old with Graves' hyperthyroidism. As DNA, the CDR3 is TGCGCCAGCAGTGCCGAGGTTAGCACTGAAGCTTTCTTT. This sequence encodes CASSAEVSTEAFF.